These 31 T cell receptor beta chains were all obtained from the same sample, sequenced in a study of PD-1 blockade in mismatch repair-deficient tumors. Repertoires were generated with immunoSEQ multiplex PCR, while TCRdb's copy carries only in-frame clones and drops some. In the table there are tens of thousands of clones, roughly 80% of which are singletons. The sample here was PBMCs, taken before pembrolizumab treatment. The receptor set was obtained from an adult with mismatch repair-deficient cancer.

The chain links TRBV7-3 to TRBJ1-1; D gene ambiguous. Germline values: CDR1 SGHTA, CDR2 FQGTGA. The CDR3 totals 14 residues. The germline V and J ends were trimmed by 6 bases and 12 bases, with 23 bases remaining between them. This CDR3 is CASRQSRLEGGTFF. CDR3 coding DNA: TGTGCCAGCAGACAAAGTCGGTTGGAGGGTGGGACTTTCTTT.

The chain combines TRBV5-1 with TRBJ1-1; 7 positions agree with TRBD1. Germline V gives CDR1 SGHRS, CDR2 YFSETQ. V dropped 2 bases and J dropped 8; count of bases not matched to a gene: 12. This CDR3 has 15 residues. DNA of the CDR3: TGCGCCAGCAGCTTAGGAGGGGGCGAGAACTCAGAAGCTTTCTTT. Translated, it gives CASSLGGGENSEAFF.

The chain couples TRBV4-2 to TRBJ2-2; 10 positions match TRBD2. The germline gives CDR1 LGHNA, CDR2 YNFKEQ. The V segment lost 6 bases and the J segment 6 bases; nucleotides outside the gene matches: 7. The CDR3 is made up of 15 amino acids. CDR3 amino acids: CASRRGLAGAGELFF. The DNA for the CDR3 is TGTGCCAGCAGGCGCGGGCTAGCGGGGGCCGGGGAGCTGTTTTTT.

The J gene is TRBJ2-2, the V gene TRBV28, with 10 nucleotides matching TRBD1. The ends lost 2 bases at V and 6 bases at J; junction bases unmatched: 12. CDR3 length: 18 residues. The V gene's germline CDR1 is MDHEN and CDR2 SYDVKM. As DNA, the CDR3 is TGTGCCAGCAGTTTACGGGACAGGGGCCTTCGATGGGCCGGGGAGCTGTTTTTT. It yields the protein CASSLRDRGLRWAGELFF.

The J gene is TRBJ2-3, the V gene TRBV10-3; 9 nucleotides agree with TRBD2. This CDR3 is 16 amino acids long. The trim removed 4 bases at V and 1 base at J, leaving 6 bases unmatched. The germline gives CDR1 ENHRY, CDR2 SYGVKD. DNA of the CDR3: TGTGCCATCAGTGGATCAAGACTAGCGGGCACAGATACGCAGTATTTT. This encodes CAISGSRLAGTDTQYF.

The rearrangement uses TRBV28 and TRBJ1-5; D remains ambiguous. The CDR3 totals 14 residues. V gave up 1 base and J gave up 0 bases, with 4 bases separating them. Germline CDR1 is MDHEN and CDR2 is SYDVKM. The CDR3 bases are TGTGCCAGCAGTTTATCTTATAGCAATCAGCCCCAGCATTTT. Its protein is CASSLSYSNQPQHF.

The CDR3 here is CASSNHHREVFEKLFF. In DNA, the CDR3 is TGTGCCAGTAGCAATCACCACAGGGAAGTCTTTGAAAAACTGTTTTTT. The V and J genes are TRBV19 and TRBJ1-4; maybe TRBD1 (6 bases). This CDR3 is 16 amino acids long. Deletions cut 6 bases from V and 7 bases from J, with 21 bases between. Germline lookup yields CDR1 LNHDA and CDR2 SQIVND (reference sequence).

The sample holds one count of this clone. CDR3 sequence: CASSLLGGVITEAFF. In nucleotides, the CDR3 is TGCGCCAGCAGCTTGCTCGGGGGAGTAATTACTGAAGCTTTCTTT. The rearrangement uses TRBV5-1 and TRBJ1-1; TRBD1 is a possible D gene (5 bases). Germline CDR1 SGHRS, CDR2 YFSETQ. V was pared by 1 base and J by 5 bases, with 15 bases between. This CDR3 is built from 15 residues.

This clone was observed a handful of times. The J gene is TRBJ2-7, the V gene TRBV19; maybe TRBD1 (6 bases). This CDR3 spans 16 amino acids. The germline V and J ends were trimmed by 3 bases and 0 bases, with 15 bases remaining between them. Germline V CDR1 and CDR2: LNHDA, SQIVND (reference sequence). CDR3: CASSISAGGSSYEQYF. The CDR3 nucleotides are TGTGCCAGTAGTATTTCCGCTGGGGGCAGCTCCTACGAGCAGTACTTC.

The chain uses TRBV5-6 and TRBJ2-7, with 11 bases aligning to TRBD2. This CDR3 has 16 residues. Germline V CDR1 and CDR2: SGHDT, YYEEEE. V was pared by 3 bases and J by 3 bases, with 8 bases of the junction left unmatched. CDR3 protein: CASSYASGGSLYEQYF. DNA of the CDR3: TGTGCCAGCAGCTATGCTAGCGGGGGGTCGCTCTACGAGCAGTACTTC. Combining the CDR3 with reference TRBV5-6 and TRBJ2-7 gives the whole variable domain DAGVTQSPTHLIKTRGQQVTLRCSPKSGHDTVSWYQQALGQGPQFIFQYYEEEERQRGNFPDRFSGHQFPNYSSELNVNALLLGDSALYLCASSYASGGSLYEQYFGPGTRLTVT.

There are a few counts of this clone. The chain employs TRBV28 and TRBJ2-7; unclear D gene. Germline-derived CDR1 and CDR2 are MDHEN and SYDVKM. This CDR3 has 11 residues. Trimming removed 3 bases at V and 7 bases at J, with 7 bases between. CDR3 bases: TGTGCCAGCAGTTTTAACAGAGAGCAGTACTTC. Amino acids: CASSFNREQYF.

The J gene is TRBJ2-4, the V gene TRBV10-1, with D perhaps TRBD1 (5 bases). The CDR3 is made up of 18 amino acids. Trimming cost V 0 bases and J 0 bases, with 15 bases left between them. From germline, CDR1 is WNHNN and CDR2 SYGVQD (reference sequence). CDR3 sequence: CASSESPLDRVAKNIQYF. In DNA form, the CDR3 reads TGCGCCAGCAGTGAGTCCCCTCTCGACAGAGTAGCCAAAAACATTCAGTACTTC.

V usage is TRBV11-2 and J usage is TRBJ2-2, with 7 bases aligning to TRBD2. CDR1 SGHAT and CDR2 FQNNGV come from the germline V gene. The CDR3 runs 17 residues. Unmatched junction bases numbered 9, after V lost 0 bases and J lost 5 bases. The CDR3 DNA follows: TGTGCCAGCAGCTTAGATTTAGGACTAGGAGGAACCGGGGAGCTGTTTTTT. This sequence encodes CASSLDLGLGGTGELFF.

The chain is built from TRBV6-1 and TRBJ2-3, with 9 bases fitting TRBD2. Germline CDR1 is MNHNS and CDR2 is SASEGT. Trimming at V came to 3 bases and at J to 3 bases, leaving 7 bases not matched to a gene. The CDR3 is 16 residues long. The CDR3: CASSDLSGSETDTQYF. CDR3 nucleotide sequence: TGTGCCAGCAGTGACCTTAGCGGGAGCGAGACAGATACGCAGTATTTT.

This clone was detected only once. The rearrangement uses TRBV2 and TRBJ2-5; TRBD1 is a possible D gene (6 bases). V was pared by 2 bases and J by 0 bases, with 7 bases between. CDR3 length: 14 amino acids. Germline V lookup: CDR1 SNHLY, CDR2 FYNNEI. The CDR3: CASSENRDQETQYF. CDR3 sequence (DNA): TGTGCCAGCAGTGAAAACAGGGACCAAGAGACCCAGTACTTC.

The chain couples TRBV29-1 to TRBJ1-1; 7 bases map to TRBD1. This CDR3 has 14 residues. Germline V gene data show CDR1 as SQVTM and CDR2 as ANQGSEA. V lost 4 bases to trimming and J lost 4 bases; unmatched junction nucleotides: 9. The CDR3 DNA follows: TGCAGCGTTGGGGGGAAACAGGGGCGCACTGAAGCTTTCTTT. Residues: CSVGGKQGRTEAFF.

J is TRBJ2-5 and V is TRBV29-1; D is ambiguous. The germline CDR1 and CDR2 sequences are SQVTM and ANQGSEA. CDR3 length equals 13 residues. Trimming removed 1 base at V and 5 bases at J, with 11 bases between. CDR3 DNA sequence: TGCAGCGTTGAAGGGCTTCCCCAGGAGACCCAGTACTTC. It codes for CSVEGLPQETQYF.

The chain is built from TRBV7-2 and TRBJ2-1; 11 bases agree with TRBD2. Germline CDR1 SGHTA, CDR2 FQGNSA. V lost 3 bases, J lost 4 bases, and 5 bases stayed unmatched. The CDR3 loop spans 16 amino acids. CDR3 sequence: CASSFHSGRAYNEQFF. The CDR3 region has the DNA TGTGCCAGCAGCTTTCATAGCGGGAGGGCTTACAATGAGCAGTTCTTC.

This CDR3 reads CASSLTLAGVGNEQFF. The CDR3 coding sequence is TGTGCCAGCAGCTTAACCTTAGCGGGAGTAGGGAATGAGCAGTTCTTC. The chain is built from TRBV7-2 and TRBJ2-1; TRBD2 agrees at 9 bases. The germline V gene encodes CDR1 SGHTA and CDR2 FQGNSA. This CDR3 has 16 amino acids. V lost 2 bases and J lost 7; bases outside the gene matches: 9. The complete variable domain, with remaining parts taken from reference TRBV7-2 and TRBJ2-1, reads GAGVSQSPSNKVTEKGKDVELRCDPISGHTALYWYRQSLGQGLEFLIYFQGNSAPDKSGLPSDRFSAERTGGSVSTLTIQRTQQEDSAVYLCASSLTLAGVGNEQFFGPGTRLTVL.

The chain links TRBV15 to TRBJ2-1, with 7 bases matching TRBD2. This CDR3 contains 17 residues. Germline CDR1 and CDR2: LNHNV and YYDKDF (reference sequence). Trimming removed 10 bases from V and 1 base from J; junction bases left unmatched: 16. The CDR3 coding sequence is TGTGCCAGTCAACGGCGGGGGACCGCTAGGTCCTACAATGAGCAGTTCTTC. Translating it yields CASQRRGTARSYNEQFF. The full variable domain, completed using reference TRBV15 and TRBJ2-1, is DAMVIQNPRYQVTQFGKPVTLSCSQTLNHNVMYWYQQKSSQAPKLLFHYYDKDFNNEADTPDNFQSRRPNTSFCFLDIRSPGLGDTAMYLCASQRRGTARSYNEQFFGPGTRLTVL.

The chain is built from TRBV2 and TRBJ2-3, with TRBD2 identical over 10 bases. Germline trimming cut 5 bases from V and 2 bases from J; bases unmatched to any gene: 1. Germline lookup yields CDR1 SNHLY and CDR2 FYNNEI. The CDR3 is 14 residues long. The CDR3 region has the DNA TGTGCCAGCAGTCTAGCGGGAGTCACAGATACGCAGTATTTT. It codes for CASSLAGVTDTQYF.

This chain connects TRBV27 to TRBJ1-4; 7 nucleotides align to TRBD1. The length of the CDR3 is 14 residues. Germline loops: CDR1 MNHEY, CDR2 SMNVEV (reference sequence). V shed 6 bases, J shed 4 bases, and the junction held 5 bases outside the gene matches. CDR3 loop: CASSRDSRNEKLFF. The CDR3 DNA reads TGTGCCAGCAGCCGGGACAGCCGTAATGAAAAACTGTTTTTT.

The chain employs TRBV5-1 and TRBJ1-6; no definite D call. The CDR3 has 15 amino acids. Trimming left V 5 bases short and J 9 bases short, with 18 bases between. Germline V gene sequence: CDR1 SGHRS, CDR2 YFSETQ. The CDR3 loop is CASRADGLLGSPLHF. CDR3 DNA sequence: TGCGCCAGCAGAGCGGACGGACTCCTCGGTTCACCCCTCCACTTT.

Here the CDR3 DNA reads TGCAGCGTTGAAGATCCACGTACGGGCAGGGTAGGGGGTGAGCAGTTCTTC. Amino acids: CSVEDPRTGRVGGEQFF. This chain links TRBV29-1 with TRBJ2-1; D may be TRBD1 (6 bases). Deletions cut 0 bases from V and 9 bases from J, with 24 bases between. The germline V gene has CDR1 SQVTM and CDR2 ANQGSEA. This CDR3 comprises 17 residues.

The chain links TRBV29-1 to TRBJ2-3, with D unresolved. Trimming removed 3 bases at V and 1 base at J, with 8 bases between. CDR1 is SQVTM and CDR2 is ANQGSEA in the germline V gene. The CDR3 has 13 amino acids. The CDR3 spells CSVDSPRTDTQYF. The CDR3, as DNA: TGCAGCGTTGATAGCCCGCGCACAGATACGCAGTATTTT.

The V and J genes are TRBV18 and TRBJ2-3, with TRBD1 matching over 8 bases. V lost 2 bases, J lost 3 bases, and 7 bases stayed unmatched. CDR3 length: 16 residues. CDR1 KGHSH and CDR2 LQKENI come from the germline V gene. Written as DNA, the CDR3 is TGTGCCAGCTCACCAAAGCAGGGGGCAGGAACAGATACGCAGTATTTT. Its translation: CASSPKQGAGTDTQYF.

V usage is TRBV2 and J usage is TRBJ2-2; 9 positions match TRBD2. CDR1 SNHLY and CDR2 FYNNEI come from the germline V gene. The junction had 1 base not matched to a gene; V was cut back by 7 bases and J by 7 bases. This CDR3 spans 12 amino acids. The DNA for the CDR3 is TGTGCCAGCAAACTAGCGGGCGGGGAGCTGTTTTTT. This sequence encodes CASKLAGGELFF.

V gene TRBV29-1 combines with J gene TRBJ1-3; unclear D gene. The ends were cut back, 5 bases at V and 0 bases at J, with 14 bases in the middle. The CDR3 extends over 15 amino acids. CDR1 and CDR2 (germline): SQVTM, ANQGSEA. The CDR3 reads CSVYGLEHSGNTIYF. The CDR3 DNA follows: TGCAGCGTTTATGGACTGGAGCACTCTGGAAACACCATATATTTT. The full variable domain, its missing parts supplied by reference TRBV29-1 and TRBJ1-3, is SAVISQKPSRDICQRGTSLTIQCQVDSQVTMMFWYRQQPGQSLTLIATANQGSEATYESGFVIDKFPISRPNLTFSTLTVSNMSPEDSSIYLCSVYGLEHSGNTIYFGEGSWLTVV.

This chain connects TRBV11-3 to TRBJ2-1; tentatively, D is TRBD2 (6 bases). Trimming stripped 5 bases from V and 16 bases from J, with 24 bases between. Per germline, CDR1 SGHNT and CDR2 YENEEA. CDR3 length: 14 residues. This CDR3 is CASSPGGWRGEGFF. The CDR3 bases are TGTGCCAGCAGCCCAGGAGGATGGCGGGGTGAAGGATTCTTC.

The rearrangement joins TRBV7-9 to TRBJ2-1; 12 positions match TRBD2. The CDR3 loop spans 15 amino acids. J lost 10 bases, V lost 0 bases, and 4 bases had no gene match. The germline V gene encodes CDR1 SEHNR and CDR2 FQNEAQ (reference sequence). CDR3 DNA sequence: TGTGCCAGCAGCTTAGCGTCTAGCGGGGGGGAGGAGCAGTTCTTC. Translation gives CASSLASSGGEEQFF.

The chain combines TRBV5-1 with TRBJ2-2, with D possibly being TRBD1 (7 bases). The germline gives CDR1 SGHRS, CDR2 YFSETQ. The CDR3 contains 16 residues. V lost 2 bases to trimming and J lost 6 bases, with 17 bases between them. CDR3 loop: CASSFFRGGGPGELFF. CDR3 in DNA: TGCGCCAGCAGCTTCTTTCGCGGAGGGGGCCCCGGGGAGCTGTTTTTT.